This TCR beta chain was recovered during a study of blood T cell repertoires in COVID-19. Study-level information: Sites across the United States, Italy and Spain contributed samples from acute and convalescent COVID-19. PBMCs, B-cell-depleted T cells, or T cells provided the cDNA or gDNA that made up the material.

Sequenced by immunoSEQ multiplex PCR; TCRdb stores in-frame clones only, minus some. Counted here are about 100,000 clones, 65% to 85% occurring once; the ten biggest clones make up around 15%. The sequence derives from a woman aged 55-75 years with acute or convalescent COVID-19. Sequencing was carried out using peripheral blood.

The CDR3 region is CASSRTGENYGYTF. In DNA, the CDR3 is TGTGCCAGCAGCCGGACAGGGGAAAACTATGGCTACACCTTC. The J gene is TRBJ1-2, the V gene TRBV27; the match to TRBD1 covers 9 bases. Germline V CDR1 and CDR2: MNHEY, SMNVEV (reference sequence). The trim removed 6 bases at V and 2 bases at J, leaving 4 bases unmatched. This CDR3 has 14 amino acids.